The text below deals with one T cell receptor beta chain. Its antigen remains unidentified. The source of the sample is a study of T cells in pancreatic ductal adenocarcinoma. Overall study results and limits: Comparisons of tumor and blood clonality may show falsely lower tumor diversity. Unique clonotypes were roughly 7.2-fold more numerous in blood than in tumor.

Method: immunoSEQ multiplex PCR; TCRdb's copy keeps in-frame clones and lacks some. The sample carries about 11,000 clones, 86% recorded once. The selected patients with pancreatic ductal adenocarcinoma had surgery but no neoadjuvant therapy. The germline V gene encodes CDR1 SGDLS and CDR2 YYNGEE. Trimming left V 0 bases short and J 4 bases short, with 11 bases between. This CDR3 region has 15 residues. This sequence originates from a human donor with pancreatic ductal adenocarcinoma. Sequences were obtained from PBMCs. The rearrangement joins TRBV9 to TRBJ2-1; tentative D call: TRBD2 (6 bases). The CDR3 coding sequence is TGTGCCAGCAGCGTAGGTAGCGGAGGTTACAATGAGCAGTTCTTC. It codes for CASSVGSGGYNEQFF.